This entry describes one TCR beta chain. Generated by immunoSEQ multiplex PCR, the TCRdb table keeps only in-frame clones and is missing some. The repertoire includes 450,000 or so clones, 70% to 90% of them detected once, and roughly 0.84% sits in the top ten. This CDR3 spans 17 amino acids. CDR1 and CDR2 from the germline V gene are MNHNS and SASEGT. With 0 bases clipped from V and 4 bases from J, the junction kept 5 bases outside the gene matches. The sample originates from a study of blood T cell repertoires in COVID-19. Study-wide context: Acute and convalescent COVID-19 samples came from the United States, Italy and Spain.

The clonotype originates from a man aged 18 to 29 with COVID-19, enrolled during active disease. The chain is built from TRBV6-1 and TRBJ1-5; 11 nucleotides match TRBD1. Sequenced: peripheral blood. CDR3 nucleotides: TGTGCCAGCAGTGAAGCGATCGGACAGGGGGCGAATCAGCCCCAGCATTTT. Amino acid sequence: CASSEAIGQGANQPQHF.